A single sample is the source of the 12 T cell receptor beta chains below, sequenced in a study of shared clonotypes between healthy human individuals. This table comes from immunoSEQ multiplex PCR, and its TCRdb copy is limited to in-frame clones, with some not included. This table has about 2.4 million clones, roughly 93% appearing once. The sequenced material came from naive CD4+ T cells from PBMCs. The subset was: CD45RA+ positively selected. The receptors stem from a man younger than 35 in good health. Some clones in this sample may be carry-over from other donors' samples.

Concerning this clone itself: The sample holds other DNA sequences that translate to the same CDR3. The chain is built from TRBV18 and TRBJ2-3; D gene uncertain. The V gene lost 5 bases and the J gene lost 0 bases, with 3 bases spanning the gap. This CDR3 is 12 amino acids long. Germline values: CDR1 KGHSH, CDR2 LQKENI. The CDR3, as DNA: TGTGCCAGCTCAAGGAGCACAGATACGCAGTATTTT. Protein product: CASSRSTDTQYF.

The V and J genes are TRBV6-5 and TRBJ2-2, with D possibly being TRBD1 (5 bases). CDR1 and CDR2 from the germline V gene are MNHEY and SVGAGI. V lost 7 bases to trimming and J lost 4 bases, with 16 bases between them. The CDR3 sequence is 15 residues long. For the CDR3, the DNA is TGTGCCAGCACCTCAGGGTCTTTGGGCACCGGGGAGCTGTTTTTT. Its protein is CASTSGSLGTGELFF.

As to this clone: Other DNA sequences from this sample encode an identical CDR3 as well. This chain connects TRBV6-5 to TRBJ1-3; TRBD1 matches 8 bases. The trim removed 8 bases at V and 4 bases at J, leaving 4 bases unmatched. Germline V gene sequence: CDR1 MNHEY, CDR2 SVGAGI. The CDR3 runs to 13 residues. CDR3: CASRTGGGNTIYF. CDR3 DNA sequence: TGTGCCAGCCGAACAGGGGGAGGAAACACCATATATTTT.

This sequence joins TRBV2 and TRBJ2-3, with D unresolved. The CDR3 has 12 residues. The V and J ends lost 7 bases and 6 bases respectively, with 11 bases between them. Germline assignment: CDR1 SNHLY and CDR2 FYNNEI. The CDR3 bases are TGTGCCAGCACCCCCTCCCCCGATACGCAGTATTTT. Its translation: CASTPSPDTQYF.

V gene TRBV7-9 combines with J gene TRBJ2-3; 12 bases map to TRBD2. This CDR3 region has 16 residues. Germline V gene lookup returns CDR1 SEHNR and CDR2 FQNEAQ (reference sequence). V lost 5 bases and J lost 4; bases outside the gene matches: 7. The chain's CDR3 is CASSPGLAGSADTQYF. The DNA of the CDR3 is TGTGCCAGCAGCCCAGGACTAGCGGGAAGCGCAGATACGCAGTATTTT.

This rearrangement joins TRBV5-4 to TRBJ1-1, with 7 bases lining up with TRBD1. The CDR3 is 14 amino acids. Germline CDR1 is SGHNT and CDR2 is YYREEE (reference sequence). The junction had 5 bases not matched to a gene; V was cut back by 4 bases and J by 2 bases. The CDR3 loop is CASSANRGNTEAFF. CDR3 bases: TGTGCCAGCAGCGCGAACAGGGGAAACACTGAAGCTTTCTTT.

The chain links TRBV5-1 to TRBJ2-1, with D perhaps matching TRBD1 (5 bases). The V gene's germline CDR1 is SGHRS and CDR2 YFSETQ. The CDR3 consists of 12 residues. Trimming took 4 bases from V and 11 from J, leaving 13 bases between them. The CDR3 nucleotides are TGCGCCAGCAGCGCCTCGCAGGGCCAGCAGTTCTTC. It codes for CASSASQGQQFF.

This clone was recorded once. V is TRBV7-9 and J is TRBJ2-7; D tentatively reads TRBD1 or TRBD2 (6 bases each). CDR3 size: 14 residues. V was pared by 5 bases and J by 5 bases, with 16 bases between. Germline-derived CDR1 and CDR2 are SEHNR and FQNEAQ (reference sequence). The CDR3 sequence: CASSLTGAGHEQYF. The DNA for the CDR3 is TGTGCCAGCAGCCTTACGGGGGCCGGCCACGAGCAGTACTTC.

V and J are TRBV13 and TRBJ1-2; D remains ambiguous. The CDR3 contains 12 residues. V lost 5 bases to trimming and J lost 8 bases, with 12 bases between them. Germline CDR1 and CDR2: PRHDT and FYEKMQ (reference sequence). CDR3: CASSPLGGGYTF. In DNA form, the CDR3 reads TGTGCCAGCAGCCCCCTGGGTGGAGGCTACACCTTC.

In DNA, the CDR3 is TGTGCCAGCAGCCCAAGGTGGGGTAATGAAAAACTGTTTTTT. It specifies CASSPRWGNEKLFF. This chain connects TRBV7-2 to TRBJ1-4; D is undetermined. The ends were cut back, 5 bases at V and 4 bases at J, with 11 bases in the middle. Germline V gives CDR1 SGHTA, CDR2 FQGNSA. CDR3 length: 14 amino acids.

The V call is TRBV28, the J call TRBJ2-3; TRBD2 matches 8 bases. This CDR3 contains 14 residues. V trimming: 5 bases; J trimming: 3 bases; junction bases outside the gene matches: 4. Germline lookup yields CDR1 MDHEN and CDR2 SYDVKM. As DNA, the CDR3 is TGTGCCAGCAGTGTACTAGCGGAGACAGATACGCAGTATTTT. This gives the protein CASSVLAETDTQYF.

The rearrangement links TRBV5-4 to TRBJ2-3; 10 nucleotides align to TRBD2. This CDR3 comprises 16 residues. Trimming took 4 bases from V and 4 from J; bases not matched to a gene: 9. The germline V gene has CDR1 SGHNT and CDR2 YYREEE (reference sequence). CDR3 residues: CASSPAGLASPDTQYF. In DNA form, the CDR3 reads TGTGCCAGCAGCCCCGCGGGACTAGCGAGCCCAGATACGCAGTATTTT. Filled out from reference TRBV5-4 and TRBJ2-3, the complete variable domain reads ETGVTQSPTHLIKTRGQQVTLRCSSQSGHNTVSWYQQALGQGPQFIFQYYREEENGRGNFPPRFSGLQFPNYSSELNVNALELDDSALYLCASSPAGLASPDTQYFGPGTRLTVL.